This entry lists 8 T cell receptor beta chains sequenced from one sample in a study of blood T cell repertoires in COVID-19. Measured with immunoSEQ multiplex PCR; TCRdb has only the in-frame clones, and not every one. The repertoire consists of some 170,000 clones, with 70% to 90% occurring once and the leading ten covering 1% to 1.2%. The sequenced sample consisted of peripheral blood. These receptors all come from a middle-aged man with acute or convalescent COVID-19.

The chain joins TRBV7-8 to TRBJ2-3, with 7 bases fitting TRBD2. This CDR3 spans 17 amino acids. CDR1 SGHVS and CDR2 FQNEAQ come from the germline V gene. Trimming removed 4 bases from V and 7 bases from J; junction bases left unmatched: 17. The CDR3 spells CASSSRIGAGREYTQYF. The DNA for the CDR3 is TGTGCCAGCAGCTCACGAATCGGGGCGGGGAGGGAATATACGCAGTATTTT.

Concerning this clone: Other nucleotide sequences from this sample produce the same CDR3. The J gene is TRBJ2-5, the V gene TRBV20-1; D gene unclear. The germline V gene has CDR1 DFQATT and CDR2 SNEGSKA (reference sequence). The V end was cut by 2 bases, the J end by 5 bases, with 6 bases between. The CDR3 covers 11 residues. The CDR3 sequence is CSARPLETQYF. The CDR3 coding sequence is TGCAGTGCTAGACCCCTCGAGACCCAGTACTTC.

The J gene is TRBJ2-1, the V gene TRBV9, with 8 positions matching TRBD2. Germline V CDR1 and CDR2: SGDLS, YYNGEE. CDR3 length: 16 residues. The J segment lost 2 bases and the V segment lost 0 bases, leaving 4 bases of the junction unmatched. The CDR3 spells CASSVVSGGAYNEQFF. CDR3 in DNA: TGTGCCAGCAGCGTAGTGAGCGGGGGTGCCTACAATGAGCAGTTCTTC. Full variable domain (rest looked up from reference TRBV9 and TRBJ2-1): DSGVTQTPKHLITATGQRVTLRCSPRSGDLSVYWYQQSLDQGLQFLIQYYNGEERAKGNILERFSAQQFPDLHSELNLSSLELGDSALYFCASSVVSGGAYNEQFFGPGTRLTVL.

V usage is TRBV7-2 and J usage is TRBJ1-5; D is perhaps TRBD1 (5 bases). Germline lookup yields CDR1 SGHTA and CDR2 FQGNSA. This CDR3 has 15 amino acids. Trimming stripped 4 bases from V and 4 bases from J, with 14 bases between. This chain's CDR3 is CASSSSGRPNQPQHF. DNA for the CDR3: TGTGCCAGCAGCTCCTCAGGGAGGCCAAATCAGCCCCAGCATTTT.

This chain joins TRBV2 and TRBJ2-1; D unresolved. CDR1 and CDR2 (germline): SNHLY, FYNNEI. The CDR3 sequence is 14 residues long. Trimming took off 2 bases at V and 0 bases at J, with 5 bases between the two ends. The chain's CDR3 is CASSEPSSYNEQFF. CDR3 nucleotides: TGTGCCAGCAGTGAACCGAGCTCCTACAATGAGCAGTTCTTC. Full variable domain (missing parts from reference TRBV2 and TRBJ2-1): EPEVTQTPSHQVTQMGQEVILRCVPISNHLYFYWYRQILGQKVEFLVSFYNNEISEKSEIFDDQFSVERPDGSNFTLKIRSTKLEDSAMYFCASSEPSSYNEQFFGPGTRLTVL.

Regarding this clone: An end of the junction does not agree with germline; a read error may underlie this. The CDR3 loop is CSVLDSLKTEAFF. The DNA for the CDR3 is TGCAGCGTTCTGGACAGTTTGAAGACTGAAGCTTTCTTT. The genes are TRBV29-1 and TRBJ1-1, with D possibly TRBD1 on 6 matching bases. Germline-derived CDR1 and CDR2 are SQVTM and ANQGSEA. CDR3 length: 13 amino acids.

This clone was recorded only once. The genes are TRBV2 and TRBJ1-3; possible D gene TRBD1, 5 bases. Germline CDR1 is SNHLY and CDR2 is FYNNEI. This CDR3 is 15 amino acids long. Trimming left V 2 bases short and J 1 base short, with 9 bases between. The CDR3 region is CASSEQGGSGNTIYF. The CDR3, as DNA: TGTGCCAGCAGTGAACAGGGTGGGTCTGGAAACACCATATATTTT.

This rearrangement joins TRBV9 to TRBJ1-6; TRBD1 matches 7 bases. Germline V CDR1 and CDR2: SGDLS, YYNGEE. This CDR3 has 17 amino acids. V was clipped by 0 bases and J by 5 bases; unmatched bases: 8. CDR3 nucleotides: TGTGCCAGCAGCGTAGGTAATAGGGGACAGCATAATTCACCCCTCCACTTT. Protein sequence: CASSVGNRGQHNSPLHF.